Ten or more counts support the clone carrying this TCR beta chain. The entry originates in a study of neurological immune-mediated disorders. The unsorted libraries had their origin in 2 million PBMCs stored at -80 C. Trimming removed 0 bases from V and 0 bases from J; junction bases left unmatched: 4. CDR3 length equals 17 residues. CDR1 is LGHDT, CDR2 YNNKEL, per germline (reference sequence). Via MiXCR, TCRdb re-called the 5' RACE reads, giving one row per CDR3 protein. Seen here are more than 20,000 distinct CDR3 sequences, more than 2% observed once, and the top ten hold about 2.3%. Sequenced: PBMCs. V gene TRBV3-1 combines with J gene TRBJ2-2; TRBD2 matches 7 bases. The sequence was obtained from a woman in her forties or fifties with multiple sclerosis. CDR3 DNA sequence: TGTGCCAGCAGCCAAGATCCCCTAGCGGCGAACACCGGGGAGCTGTTTTTT. This codes for CASSQDPLAANTGELFF.